This T cell receptor (beta chain) was retrieved from a study of regulatory T cells in long-lasting Graves disease. A remark on this clonotype: Its specificity is unknown.

Trimming removed 3 bases from V and 0 bases from J, with 8 bases in between. The germline gives CDR1 KGHSH, CDR2 LQKENI. CDR3 size: 14 residues. The study, taken as a whole, reports: TCR diversity was lower in persistent Graves' patients (versus newly diagnosed ones). Persistent patients shared more public clonotypes (approximately 2,800) than new patients (roughly 970).

HTBI primers from iRepertoire and Arm-PCR of CDR3 regions yielded the TCR beta libraries. TCRdb processed the multiplex PCR reads anew with MiXCR; each CDR3 protein has one entry. This sample has roughly 500,000 distinct CDR3 sequences, with about 13% found just once. Sample time point: newly diagnosed GD, antithyroid drugs for less than 3 months. The TCR library used RNA extracted from PBMCs. From an endocrinology department in Xi'an, China, came the patients. This sample was shared with a second study, whose subject was T cells in Graves' hyperthyroidism and ophthalmopathy. Per that paper: These patients, aged 18 to 65, had recently diagnosed hyperthyroidism lasting under 2 months.

Here the sequenced sample was peripheral blood mononuclear cells (PBMCs), taken at new diagnosis, from a patient treated with antithyroid drugs. The TCR comes from a man aged 25-45 years with Graves disease. The gene calls are TRBV18 and TRBJ2-5; D is unresolved. DNA for the CDR3: TGTGCCAGCTCACCCAAGATGGACCAAGAGACCCAGTACTTC. It yields the protein CASSPKMDQETQYF.